The rows below give T cell receptor beta chains drawn from one sample of a study of blood T cell repertoires in COVID-19. Libraries were prepared by immunoSEQ multiplex PCR; TCRdb keeps only in-frame clonotypes and omits some of them. The profile covers about 190,000 clones, with approximately 88% appearing a single time and roughly 3.2% taken by the ten largest. Sequenced input: PBMCs or T cells enriched from blood (not recorded which). The receptors stem from a woman aged 25 to 39 who had recovered from COVID-19. CDR3s include the opening cysteine and the closing phenylalanine or tryptophan. D genes are given only for firm matches. Some rows mark clone size as missing; the rest say once, few, many or name a class of expanded clone.

d_call	j_call	clone_size	v_call	cdr3_aa	cdr3_nt
TRBD1	TRBJ1-2	-	TRBV7-3	CASSLDRGEGYTF	TGTGCCAGCAGCTTAGACAGGGGTGAGGGCTACACCTTC
-	TRBJ1-2	-	TRBV2	CASSQTGNYGYTF	TGTGCCAGCAGTCAGACAGGCAACTATGGCTACACCTTC
TRBD2	TRBJ2-1	-	TRBV7-8	CASGRLAGGPGNEQFF	TGTGCCAGCGGTCGGCTAGCGGGGGGGCCGGGGAATGAGCAGTTCTTC
-	TRBJ2-1	-	TRBV24-1	CATSDPHASSYNEQFF	TGTGCCACCAGTGATCCCCACGCTAGCTCCTACAATGAGCAGTTCTTC
TRBD1	TRBJ2-2	-	TRBV5-6	CASSRTGTGELFF	TGTGCCAGCAGCCGGACAGGCACCGGGGAGCTGTTTTTT
-	TRBJ1-5	few	TRBV5-5	CASREGGVVNQPQHF	TGTGCCAGCAGGGAGGGGGGGGTTGTCAATCAGCCCCAGCATTTT
TRBD1	TRBJ1-3	-	TRBV3-1/TRBV3-2	CASSRITMTGSGNTIYF	TGTGCCAGCAGCCGTATAACCATGACAGGGTCTGGAAACACCATATATTTT
-	TRBJ1-3	-	TRBV7-2	CASSRRKLREGSGNTIYF	TGTGCCAGCAGCCGGAGAAAGCTAAGGGAGGGCTCTGGAAACACCATATATTTT
TRBD1	TRBJ1-2	-	TRBV18	CASSGQPRNLYLFYTF	TGTGCCAGCTCGGGACAGCCTAGAAACCTCTACCTCTTCTACACCTTC
-	TRBJ2-7	-	TRBV5-4	CASSLGGTGYEQYF	TGTGCCAGCAGCTTGGGGGGCACGGGTTACGAGCAGTACTTC
-	TRBJ1-4	-	TRBV7-8	CASLLGGTNEKLFF	TGTGCCAGCCTCCTGGGGGGAACTAATGAAAAACTGTTTTTT
TRBD1	TRBJ1-3	once	TRBV5-1	CASSFDRVRSGNTIYF	TGCGCCAGCAGCTTTGACAGGGTACGCTCTGGAAACACCATATATTTT
-	TRBJ1-2	-	TRBV6-6	CASSPRGPYGYTF	TGTGCCAGCAGTCCCCGCGGGCCCTATGGCTACACCTTC
TRBD1	TRBJ2-1	-	TRBV2	CARARTGLDEQFF	TGTGCCAGGGCCCGGACAGGGCTCGATGAGCAGTTCTTC
-	TRBJ1-1	-	TRBV3-1/TRBV3-2	CASSQESGNTEAFF	TGTGCCAGCAGCCAAGAGTCAGGCAACACTGAAGCTTTCTTT
TRBD1	TRBJ2-1	-	TRBV5-1	CASSWGQVVEQFF	TGCGCCAGCAGCTGGGGACAGGTCGTTGAGCAGTTCTTC
TRBD1	TRBJ1-2	-	TRBV6-5	CASSYSRDRILYTF	TGTGCCAGCAGTTACTCGAGGGACAGGATTCTCTACACCTTC
TRBD2	TRBJ2-5	-	TRBV13	CASSSGGRGGKETQYF	TGTGCCAGCAGTTCCGGGGGTCGCGGGGGTAAAGAGACCCAGTACTTC
-	TRBJ1-2	-	TRBV29-1	CSANGGVGGYTF	TGCAGCGCGAATGGGGGGGTTGGAGGCTACACCTTC
TRBD2	TRBJ2-1	-	TRBV30	CAWTRIRRENTNEQFF	TGTGCCTGGACCCGTATCCGGCGGGAGAACACAAATGAGCAGTTCTTC
-	TRBJ2-5	-	TRBV11-1	CASSLALGGEETQYF	TGTGCCAGCAGCTTAGCGCTGGGCGGGGAAGAGACCCAGTACTTC
-	TRBJ1-4	-	TRBV5-1	CASSGGLNEKLFF	TGCGCCAGCAGCGGGGGACTAAATGAAAAACTGTTTTTT
-	TRBJ1-2	-	TRBV7-2	CASSYSYGYTF	TGTGCCAGCAGCTACTCCTATGGCTACACCTTC
-	TRBJ1-3	few	TRBV10-3	CAIREEGFLSSGNTIYF	TGTGCCATCAGGGAGGAGGGCTTCCTGAGCTCTGGAAACACCATATATTTT
TRBD1	TRBJ1-2	-	TRBV12-5	CASGTLPARDRIYGYTF	TGTGCTAGTGGTACCCTTCCTGCCCGGGACAGGATCTATGGCTACACCTTC
-	TRBJ1-5	-	TRBV24-1	CATSPDRYSNQPQHF	TGTGCCACCAGTCCGGACAGATATAGCAATCAGCCCCAGCATTTT
TRBD1	TRBJ2-5	-	TRBV3-1/TRBV3-2	CASSPLADRGKETQYF	TGTGCCAGCAGCCCCCTGGCCGACAGGGGTAAGGAGACCCAGTACTTC
-	TRBJ2-5	once	TRBV7-2	CASSLGPRAQETQYF	TGTGCCAGCAGCTTGGGGCCCCGGGCCCAAGAGACCCAGTACTTC
-	TRBJ2-2	-	TRBV5-1	CASSLAGRWTNTGELFF	TGCGCCAGCAGCTTGGCTGGCAGGTGGACGAACACCGGGGAGCTGTTTTTT
TRBD1	TRBJ2-5	-	TRBV28	CASSLGAGGVGETQYF	TGTGCCAGCAGTTTAGGGGCAGGGGGCGTTGGGGAGACCCAGTACTTC
TRBD2	TRBJ2-1	-	TRBV7-3	CASSPGTSGSNEQFF	TGTGCCAGCAGCCCAGGGACTAGCGGTTCCAATGAGCAGTTCTTC
TRBD1	TRBJ1-2	-	TRBV6-5	CASSYYRDRGLGYTF	TGTGCCAGCAGTTACTATAGGGACAGGGGGCTTGGCTACACCTTC
-	TRBJ2-2	-	TRBV27	CASSSPGLYTNTGELFF	TGTGCCAGCAGTTCCCCGGGACTCTATACGAACACCGGGGAGCTGTTTTTT
-	TRBJ2-7	few	TRBV11-2	CASSWGVRDVYEQYF	TGTGCCAGCAGCTGGGGGGTAAGGGACGTCTACGAGCAGTACTTC
-	TRBJ2-1	-	TRBV29-1	CSVEAQTVYNEQFF	TGCAGCGTAGAGGCGCAGACGGTCTACAATGAGCAGTTCTTC
TRBD1	TRBJ1-3	few	TRBV7-9	CATGDRGNTIYF	TGTGCCACCGGGGACAGGGGAAACACCATATATTTT